This T cell receptor beta chain originates from a study of molecular identifiers for immune sequencing clone quantification (dated by TCRdb to the late 2010s). Regarding the research as a whole: In a replicate experiment, RNA from around 18,000 or 91,000 naive CD8 T cells was split into five aliquots, four of which were sequenced. CD8 T cells were used in a methods study to benchmark molecular-identifier clustering-based TCR repertoire sequencing (MIDCIRS) and TCR RNA copy counting.

Naive CD8 T cell libraries were made from roughly 21,000 to 960,000 sorted cells using 10%, 30% or 50% of purified RNA. Naive CD8 T cells were FACS-sorted as CD8+CD4-CCR7+CD45RA+ on a BD FACSAria II into RLT Plus buffer. To test detection sensitivity, Jurkat RNA equal to around 10 TCR copies was added to samples of about 17,000-1,100,000 naive CD8 T cells. CD8 T cells were enriched with RosetteSep CD8+ T Cell Enrichment Cocktail and Ficoll-Paque, followed by ACK red cell lysis. Receptors were amplified or captured by PCR. Sequencing was performed on a NextSeq 500. Preparation of bulk TCR libraries followed a previously described approach, with the TCR primers listed in Table S5. The Qiagen AllPrep DNA/RNA kit was used to purify total RNA. Before any analysis, reads coming from multiple sequencing runs of the same library were combined into one pool. For the original study's pipeline: Reads were retained only if an exact TCR constant sequence was present, and the retained reads were trimmed to 150 nt and grouped according to their 12-nt molecular barcodes. Reads inside each barcode group were sub-clustered using a 15% Levenshtein threshold, and a quality-weighted consensus sequence was constructed for each RNA molecule. Non-functional sequences were filtered out, along with any lower-count sequence sitting one edit away from another sequence. On the basis of fitting two negative binomial distributions, barcode sub-clusters with fewer than 20% of the maximum read count were discarded. TCRdb passed the public sequencing reads through fastp at Q25 and MiXCR, retaining productive beta sequences. Under each unique CDR3 protein, matching rows form one entry showing the most common genes and DNA. TCRdb, not the authors, supplied the V and J calls. The sample profile shows nearly 650,000 distinct CDR3 sequences; about 25% of them were found once. The ten largest clones represent 0.6% to 0.9% of the sample.

The study at large found these results: Spiked-in Jurkat TCR RNA equivalent to a single cell was reported to be detectable even among more than 900,000 naive CD8 T cells. Identical TCR molecules sharing a barcode could cause highly expanded clone sizes to be underestimated. In CMV-specific effector cells, clones with more than 20 RNA copies accounted for over 98% of molecules, whereas in naive cells such clones accounted for under 1%. Without barcode sub-clustering, chimeric consensus sequences inflated TCR diversity; chimeras reached as high as 47%. The naive libraries included spiked-in Jurkat TCR RNA (10 copies' worth), and this Jurkat TCR RNA is not part of the donor repertoire. Modeling estimated about 3.3 recovered TCR RNA copies per cell, compared with about 9.3 by digital PCR, which implies around 33% capture efficiency.

Concerning this clonotype itself: The specificity of this receptor is unknown. Base-call qualities are not available, and no considerably larger clone is one nucleotide away.

This receptor was identified in a human donor in good health. Some libraries in this study had Jurkat cell RNA spiked in. Sequencing used naive CD8+ T cells from blood, with Jurkat cell RNA spiked in. In the paper's terms, the cell subset or site label means: FACS-sorted CD8+CD4-CCR7+CD45RA+ naive T cells.

The DNA reads TGTGCCAGCAGGAACCATGAAGAGGGTGCGTGGAATGAGCAGTTCTTC. This codes for CASRNHEEGAWNEQFF. The sequence links TRBV12-3 or TRBV12-4 to TRBJ2-1, and the D gene may be TRBD2, 5 bases matching. CDR3 length: 16 amino acids, cysteine to phenylalanine. Only the CDR3 portion is preserved as DNA: 48 bases, with reading frame beginning at the first base. V gives up 6 bases and J gives up 7 bases, and the segment between their germline ends measures 22 bases.